This TCR beta chain was sequenced for a study of monozygotic twins with inflammatory bowel disease. Each sample's cDNA came from eight separate reactions. Each UMI harboured a 6-nucleotide sample barcode and was appended via template switching. TCRdb reprocessed the 5' RACE reads and keeps a single row for each CDR3 protein, giving no DNA. Listed are about 380,000 distinct CDR3 sequences; approximately 2.8% falls within the top ten. Phlebotomy per donor yielded a single 2.5 ml blood sample. Sequencing was done on a sample of blood. This sequence was found in a human donor with ulcerative colitis or Crohn's disease, or a healthy co-twin of an affected twin (not recorded which).

CDR3 sequence: CAGTENTGELFF. V usage is TRBV7-2 and J usage is TRBJ2-2. CDR1 SGHTA and CDR2 FQGNSA come from the germline V gene. The CDR3 is made up of 12 amino acids.